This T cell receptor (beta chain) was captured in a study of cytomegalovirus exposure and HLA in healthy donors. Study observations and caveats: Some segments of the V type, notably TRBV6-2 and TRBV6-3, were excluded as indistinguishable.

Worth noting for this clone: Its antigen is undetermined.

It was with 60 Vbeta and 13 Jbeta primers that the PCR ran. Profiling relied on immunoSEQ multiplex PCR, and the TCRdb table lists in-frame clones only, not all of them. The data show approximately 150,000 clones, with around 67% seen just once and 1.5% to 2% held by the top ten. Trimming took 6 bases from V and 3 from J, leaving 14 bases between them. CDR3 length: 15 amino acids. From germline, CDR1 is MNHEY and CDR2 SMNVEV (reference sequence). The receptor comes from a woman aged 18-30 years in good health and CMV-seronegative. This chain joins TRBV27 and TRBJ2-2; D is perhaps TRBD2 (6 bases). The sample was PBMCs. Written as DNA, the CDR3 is TGTGCCAGCAGAACGAGCGGGCCCGACACCGGGGAGCTGTTTTTT. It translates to CASRTSGPDTGELFF.